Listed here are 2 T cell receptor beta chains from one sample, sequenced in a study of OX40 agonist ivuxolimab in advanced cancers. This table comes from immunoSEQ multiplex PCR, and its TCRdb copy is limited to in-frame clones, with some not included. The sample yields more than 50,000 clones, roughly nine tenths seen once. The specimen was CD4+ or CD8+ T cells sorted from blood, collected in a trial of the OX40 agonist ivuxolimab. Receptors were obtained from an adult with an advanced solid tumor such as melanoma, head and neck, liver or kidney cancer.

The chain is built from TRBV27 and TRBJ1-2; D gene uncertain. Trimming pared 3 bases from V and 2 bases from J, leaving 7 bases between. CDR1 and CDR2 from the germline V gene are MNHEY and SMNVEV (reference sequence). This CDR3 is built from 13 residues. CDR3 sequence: CASSLGRNYGYTF. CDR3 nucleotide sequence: TGTGCCAGCAGTTTGGGCAGAAACTATGGCTACACCTTC.

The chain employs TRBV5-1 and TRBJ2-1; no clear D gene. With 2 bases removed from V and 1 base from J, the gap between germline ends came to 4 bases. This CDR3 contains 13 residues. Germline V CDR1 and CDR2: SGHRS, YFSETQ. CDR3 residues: CASSLGSYNEQFF. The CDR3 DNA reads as TGCGCCAGCAGCTTAGGGTCCTACAATGAGCAGTTCTTC.